A selection of T cell receptor beta chains follows, all from one sample in a study of vaccination and CD4 T cells after COVID-19. TCRdb reanalysed the PCR reads using MiXCR and keeps one entry per CDR3 protein. In the table there are around 12,000 distinct CDR3 sequences, 61% of which are singletons. These receptors are not linked to any known antigen. The sequenced sample consisted of CD4+ T cells from blood, cultured in vitro. All receptors come from a human donor who had recovered from COVID-19. Both conserved end residues are part of each CDR3. A D gene is named only where the DNA matches it firmly.

J | D | V | length | CDR3
TRBJ2-7 | - | TRBV7-9 | 14 | CASSLNSGSPEQYF
TRBJ1-6 | TRBD1 | TRBV20-1 | 15 | CSAEPRVRGNSPLHF
TRBJ2-7 | TRBD2 | TRBV20-1 | 15 | CSAGLAGGSFHEQYF
TRBJ1-6 | - | TRBV2 | 16 | CASSITPSSYNSPLHF
TRBJ2-7 | TRBD2 | TRBV30 | 13 | CAWSAGGPWEQYF
TRBJ2-1 | - | TRBV7-9 | 16 | CASSPPFTSSYNEQFF
TRBJ2-2 | TRBD2 | TRBV5-1 | 15 | CASTLIAGSTGGLFF
TRBJ2-3 | - | TRBV10-1 | 14 | CASSERWVRDTQYF
TRBJ1-2 | TRBD1 | TRBV15 | 16 | CATSPFEAGGYYGYTF
TRBJ1-5 | - | TRBV2 | 16 | CASSVLGGAAGQPQHF
TRBJ1-4 | - | TRBV19 | 13 | CASSIQTNEKLFF
TRBJ2-3 | - | TRBV7-8 | 15 | CASSYGPRGTDTQYF
TRBJ2-1 | - | TRBV25-1 | 11 | CASSLWGEQFF
TRBJ2-1 | - | TRBV6-2/TRBV6-3 | 14 | CASSLLAVGNEQFF